Listed below are T cell receptor beta chains from one sample, sequenced in a study of blood T cell repertoires in COVID-19. The data were produced by immunoSEQ multiplex PCR, yet TCRdb's version contains in-frame clones alone and is incomplete. The sample gives about 42,000 clones, 80% to 90% of which show up once; 6.2% is in the top ten. The material sequenced was peripheral blood. These receptor sequences come from a human donor in a cohort sampled during active COVID-19. The CDR3 runs from the conserved cysteine through the conserved F or W. The D gene is left open where the match is weak. Rows may omit the clone size; those that give it use once, few, many or a size class.

NA,NA,TRBV7-2,TRBJ1-2,TGTGCCAGCAGCTTCTTGGGGGGCTATGGCTACACCTTC,CASSFLGGYGYTF
NA,TRBD1,TRBV5-1,TRBJ2-7,TGCGCCAGCAGCTTCTCGGGACAGGGGGTCGGCGAGCAGTACTTC,CASSFSGQGVGEQYF
medium-sized,TRBD1,TRBV5-4,TRBJ2-7,TGTGCCAGCAGCTTGGGGGACAGGGGGTCTCGGGAGCAGTACTTC,CASSLGDRGSREQYF
NA,NA,TRBV30,TRBJ2-2,TGTGCCTGGACCGAGTACACCGGGGAGCTGTTTTTT,CAWTEYTGELFF
NA,TRBD1,TRBV7-9,TRBJ1-4,TGTGCCAGCAGCCGATACAGGGGTGGGAATGAAAAACTGTTTTTT,CASSRYRGGNEKLFF
NA,TRBD1,TRBV29-1,TRBJ1-2,TGCAGCGTGCCGGACAGGGTCGGCTACACCTTC,CSVPDRVGYTF
NA,TRBD2,TRBV11-3,TRBJ2-1,TGTGCCAGCAGCTTAGCGGGACTAGCGGGATACAATGAGCAGTTCTTC,CASSLAGLAGYNEQFF
NA,NA,TRBV30,TRBJ1-5,TGTGCCTGGAGTATTAGCACAGGGAATCAGCCCCAGCATTTT,CAWSISTGNQPQHF
NA,NA,TRBV11-2,TRBJ1-2,TGTGCCAGCAGCTTAATGCCCGACAGTTTCTATGGCTACACCTTC,CASSLMPDSFYGYTF
NA,NA,TRBV21-1,TRBJ2-1,TGTGCCAGCAGCCAAGCTTTCAGTGTGGGTAGTTGGGGGGATGAGCAGTTCTTC,CASSQAFSVGSWGDEQFF
NA,NA,TRBV5-1,TRBJ2-7,TGCGCCAGCGGCGACACCTACGAGCAGTACTTC,CASGDTYEQYF
NA,TRBD1,TRBV5-1,TRBJ2-3,TGCGCCAGCAGCTCCCGGACAGGCGTCCCAGATACGCAGTATTTT,CASSSRTGVPDTQYF
NA,NA,TRBV10-2,TRBJ1-5,TGCGCCAGCAGCGATCTTCCTTTTCAGTTTGGCAATCAGCCCCAGCATTTT,CASSDLPFQFGNQPQHF
few,NA,TRBV5-5,TRBJ1-2,TGTGCCAGCAGCCCGGATACAGGAAGCTATGGCTACACCTTC,CASSPDTGSYGYTF
NA,NA,TRBV2,TRBJ2-2,TGTGCCAGCAGTAGAGAAGACACCGGGGAGCTGTTTTTT,CASSREDTGELFF
NA,TRBD1,TRBV18,TRBJ2-7,TGTGCCAGCTCACCCGGGACAGGGTATTTCTACGAGCAGTACTTC,CASSPGTGYFYEQYF
NA,NA,TRBV12-3/TRBV12-4,TRBJ1-1,TGTGCCAGCAGTTTCGGGGTCACTGAAGCTTTCTTT,CASSFGVTEAFF
NA,NA,TRBV2,TRBJ2-2,TGTGCCAGCAGTGAACAGGGCCTGCGGGGATCCGGGGAGCTGTTTTTT,CASSEQGLRGSGELFF
NA,NA,TRBV4-2,TRBJ2-2,TGTGCCAGCAGCCAAGCCTCCCCTGTTGGGGGCGTTCGGACCGGGGAGCTGTTTTTT,CASSQASPVGGVRTGELFF